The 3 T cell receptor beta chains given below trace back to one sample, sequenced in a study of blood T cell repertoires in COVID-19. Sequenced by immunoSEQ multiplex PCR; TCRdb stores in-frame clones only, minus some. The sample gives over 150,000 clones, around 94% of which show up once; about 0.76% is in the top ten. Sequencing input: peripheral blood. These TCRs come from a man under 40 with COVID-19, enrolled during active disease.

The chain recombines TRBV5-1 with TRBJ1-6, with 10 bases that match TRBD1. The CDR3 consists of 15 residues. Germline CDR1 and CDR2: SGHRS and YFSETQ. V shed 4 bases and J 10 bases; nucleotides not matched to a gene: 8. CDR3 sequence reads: CASSPKTGGSSPLHF. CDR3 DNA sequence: TGCGCCAGCAGCCCAAAGACAGGGGGCAGCTCACCCCTCCACTTT.

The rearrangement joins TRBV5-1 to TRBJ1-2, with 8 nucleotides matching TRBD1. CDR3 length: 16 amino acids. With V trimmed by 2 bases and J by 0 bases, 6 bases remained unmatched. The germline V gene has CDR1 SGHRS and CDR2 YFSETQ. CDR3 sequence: CASSLAGGPTNYGYTF. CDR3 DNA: TGCGCCAGCAGCTTAGCAGGGGGCCCTACTAACTATGGCTACACCTTC.

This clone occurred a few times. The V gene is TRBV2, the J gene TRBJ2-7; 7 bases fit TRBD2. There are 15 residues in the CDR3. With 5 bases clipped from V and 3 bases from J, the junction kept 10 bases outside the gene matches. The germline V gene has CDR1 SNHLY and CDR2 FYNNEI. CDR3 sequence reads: CASSRLGGQHYEQYF. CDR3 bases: TGTGCCAGCAGTCGCTTGGGAGGGCAGCACTACGAGCAGTACTTC.